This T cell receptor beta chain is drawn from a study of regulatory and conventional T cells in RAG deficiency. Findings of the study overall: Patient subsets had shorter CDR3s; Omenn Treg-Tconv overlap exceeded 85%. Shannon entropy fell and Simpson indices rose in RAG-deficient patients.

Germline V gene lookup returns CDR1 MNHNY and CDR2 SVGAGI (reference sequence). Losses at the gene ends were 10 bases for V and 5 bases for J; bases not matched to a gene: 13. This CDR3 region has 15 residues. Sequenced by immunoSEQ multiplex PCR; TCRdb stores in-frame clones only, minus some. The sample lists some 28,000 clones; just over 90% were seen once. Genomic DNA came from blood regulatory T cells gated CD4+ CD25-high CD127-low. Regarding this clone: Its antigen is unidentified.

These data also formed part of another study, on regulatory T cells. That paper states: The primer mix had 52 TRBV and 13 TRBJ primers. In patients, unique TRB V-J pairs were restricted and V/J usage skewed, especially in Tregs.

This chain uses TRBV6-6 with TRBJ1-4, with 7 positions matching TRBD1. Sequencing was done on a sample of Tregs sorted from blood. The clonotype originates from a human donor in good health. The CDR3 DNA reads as TGTGCCACGACCGTTAACGGCAGGGGGAATGAAAAACTGTTTTTT. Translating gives CATTVNGRGNEKLFF.